These 17 T cell receptor beta chains share one sample of origin, sequenced in a study of cytomegalovirus exposure and HLA in healthy donors. The repertoire was sequenced with immunoSEQ multiplex PCR; TCRdb's copy has only in-frame clones and lacks some. This table has 100,000 to 120,000 clones, roughly nine tenths appearing once. The sample consisted of PBMCs. The receptors derive from a woman aged 18-29 years in good health and CMV-seronegative.

The CDR3 DNA is TGTGCCAGCAGCCAAGATGGAGCGGGCAATGAGCAGTTCTTC. It translates to CASSQDGAGNEQFF. The chain joins TRBV14 to TRBJ2-1; a possible D gene is TRBD2 (6 bases). The CDR3 has 14 residues. CDR1 SGHDN and CDR2 FVKESK come from the germline V gene. The V and J ends lost 0 bases and 6 bases respectively, with 9 bases between them.

The chain has TRBV5-5 and TRBJ2-3, with D possibly being TRBD1 (5 bases). Germline values: CDR1 SGHKS, CDR2 YYEKEE (reference sequence). The CDR3 runs 12 residues. In nucleotides, the CDR3 is TGTCCCCAGGACATTAGCACAGATACGCAGTATTTT. As protein: CPQDISTDTQYF. The full variable domain, with the rest looked up from reference TRBV5-5 and TRBJ2-3, is DAGVTQSPTHLIKTRGQQVTLRCSPISGHKSVSWYQQVLGQGPQFIFQYYEKEERGRGNFPDRFSARQFPNYSSELNVNALLLGDSALYLCPQDISTDTQYFGPGTRLTVL.

The rearrangement uses TRBV7-9 and TRBJ2-5, with D possibly matching TRBD1 (6 bases). The CDR3 has 13 amino acids. Germline V CDR1 and CDR2: SEHNR, FQNEAQ (reference sequence). Trimming cost V 5 bases and J 5 bases, with 12 bases left between them. In DNA form, the CDR3 reads TGTGCCAGCAGCCTAACAGGGACGGAGACCCAGTACTTC. Its protein is CASSLTGTETQYF.

The V and J genes are TRBV28 and TRBJ2-7; no clear D. The V and J ends lost 6 bases and 3 bases respectively, with 12 bases between them. The CDR3 runs to 13 residues. Germline CDR1 and CDR2: MDHEN and SYDVKM. The CDR3 protein is CASSPRGDYEQYF. For the CDR3, the DNA is TGTGCCAGCAGCCCAAGAGGAGACTACGAGCAGTACTTC.

The chain carries TRBV7-3 and TRBJ2-1; 16 bases are shared with TRBD2. The CDR3 runs to 16 residues. Per the germline V gene, CDR1 is SGHTA and CDR2 is FQGTGA. J gave up 5 bases and V 5 bases, and 3 bases lay outside the gene matches. As DNA, the CDR3 is TGTGCCAGCAGCCCGGGACTAGCGGGAGGGGACAATGAGCAGTTCTTC. Protein product: CASSPGLAGGDNEQFF.

This chain connects TRBV29-1 to TRBJ2-5, with D unclear. V was pared by 3 bases and J by 2 bases, with 4 bases between. Germline values: CDR1 SQVTM, CDR2 ANQGSEA. The CDR3 is 11 residues long. CDR3 protein: CSVDRQETQYF. CDR3 coding DNA: TGCAGCGTTGACAGACAAGAGACCCAGTACTTC. The full variable domain, completed using reference TRBV29-1 and TRBJ2-5, is SAVISQKPSRDICQRGTSLTIQCQVDSQVTMMFWYRQQPGQSLTLIATANQGSEATYESGFVIDKFPISRPNLTFSTLTVSNMSPEDSSIYLCSVDRQETQYFGPGTRLLVL.

This chain joins TRBV7-2 and TRBJ2-7; TRBD2 might be the D (6 bases). V dropped 5 bases and J dropped 3 bases, with 14 bases sitting between them. This CDR3 has 14 residues. The germline V gene has CDR1 SGHTA and CDR2 FQGNSA. CDR3 in amino acids: CASSATRGFYEQYF. Here the CDR3 DNA reads TGTGCCAGCAGCGCGACGCGGGGATTCTACGAGCAGTACTTC.

The chain carries TRBV2 and TRBJ2-3; no definite D call. There are 16 residues in the CDR3. CDR1 is SNHLY, CDR2 FYNNEI, per germline. Trimming cost V 4 bases and J 3 bases, with 17 bases left between them. The CDR3 protein is CASSVHPNLETDTQYF. The CDR3, as DNA: TGTGCCAGCAGTGTCCACCCCAATCTAGAAACAGATACGCAGTATTTT.

The chain links TRBV7-2 to TRBJ2-5, with 7 nucleotides matching TRBD2. With V trimmed by 4 bases and J by 7 bases, 15 bases remained unmatched. Germline V CDR1 and CDR2: SGHTA, FQGNSA. This CDR3 contains 16 residues. CDR3 loop: CASSSPAGLRGGTQYF. The CDR3 nucleotides read TGTGCCAGCAGCTCCCCCGCGGGACTACGCGGTGGGACCCAGTACTTC.

This clone came up a few times. The genes are TRBV7-9 and TRBJ2-7; tentative D call: TRBD1 (7 bases). This CDR3 has 13 amino acids. Germline lookup yields CDR1 SEHNR and CDR2 FQNEAQ (reference sequence). Trimming cost V 10 bases and J 2 bases, with 15 bases left between them. CDR3 sequence (DNA): TGTGCCACGGGGGCAGGGGGACCCTACGAGCAGTACTTC. As protein: CATGAGGPYEQYF.

V gene TRBV7-2 combines with J gene TRBJ2-1; a possible D gene is TRBD1 (6 bases). The CDR3 runs to 15 residues. Per germline, CDR1 SGHTA and CDR2 FQGNSA. V lost 5 bases and J lost 4, with 15 bases in between. The DNA for the CDR3 is TGTGCCAGCAGCCCAATGTCGGGACATTACAATGAGCAGTTCTTC. Its translation is CASSPMSGHYNEQFF. Filled out from reference TRBV7-2 and TRBJ2-1, the complete variable domain reads GAGVSQSPSNKVTEKGKDVELRCDPISGHTALYWYRQSLGQGLEFLIYFQGNSAPDKSGLPSDRFSAERTGGSVSTLTIQRTQQEDSAVYLCASSPMSGHYNEQFFGPGTRLTVL.

This rearrangement joins TRBV23-1 to TRBJ2-2; TRBD2 aligns across 7 bases. TRBV23-1 is an open reading frame whose function is uncertain. Trimming cost V 1 base and J 3 bases; bases outside gene matches: 5. This CDR3 is 16 amino acids long. The CDR3 DNA follows: TGCGCCAGCAGTCAATTTCCAGCGGGATACACCGGGGAGCTGTTTTTT. Encoded protein: CASSQFPAGYTGELFF.

V and J are TRBV4-3 and TRBJ2-1; the match to TRBD2 covers 8 bases. The V segment lost 4 bases and the J segment 12 bases; nucleotides outside the gene matches: 20. CDR1 is LGHNA, CDR2 YSLEER, per germline. CDR3 length: 17 amino acids. The CDR3 coding sequence is TGCGCCAGCAGCCCCCGACCCGGGAGGGCCGGGGGGCGTGGGCAGTTCTTC. Translated, it gives CASSPRPGRAGGRGQFF.

The chain recombines TRBV9 with TRBJ2-6; TRBD2 is a possible D gene (7 bases). CDR1 is SGDLS, CDR2 YYNGEE, per germline. Between the trimmed V and J ends, which lost 2 bases and 0 bases, there was a span of 15 bases. The CDR3 loop spans 18 amino acids. The CDR3 here is CASSVRGGHLSGANVLTF. CDR3 DNA sequence: TGTGCCAGCAGCGTCAGGGGAGGGCACCTCTCTGGGGCCAACGTCCTGACTTTC.

This chain uses TRBV5-1 with TRBJ2-1, with D maybe TRBD2 (6 bases). The germline CDR1 and CDR2 sequences are SGHRS and YFSETQ. Between the trimmed V and J ends, which lost 4 bases and 6 bases, there was a span of 17 bases. The CDR3 sequence is 15 residues long. The CDR3 nucleotides are TGCGCCAGCAGCCAGATGGGGGAGGATGTCAATGAGCAGTTCTTC. This gives the protein CASSQMGEDVNEQFF.

V is TRBV7-9 and J is TRBJ1-3; the D gene is possibly TRBD1 (6 bases). The V end was cut by 3 bases, the J end by 0 bases, with 9 bases between. The CDR3 covers 15 residues. From germline, CDR1 is SEHNR and CDR2 FQNEAQ (reference sequence). This CDR3 is CASSFQGNSGNTIYF. CDR3 nucleotide sequence: TGTGCCAGCAGCTTTCAGGGGAACTCTGGAAACACCATATATTTT.

This clone was observed a handful of times. The genes are TRBV6-5 and TRBJ2-3; 8 bases align to TRBD1. Germline-derived CDR1 and CDR2 are MNHEY and SVGAGI. The junction had 4 bases not matched to a gene; V was cut back by 6 bases and J by 2 bases. The CDR3 totals 14 residues. The DNA for the CDR3 is TGTGCCAGCAGCTCGGGACAGGTCACAGATACGCAGTATTTT. Translating it yields CASSSGQVTDTQYF.